The source of this T cell receptor beta chain is a study of pediatric ulcerative colitis. Here immunoSEQ multiplex PCR was the method, and the copy in TCRdb shows in-frame clones only, minus some. The sample shows 20,000 to 25,000 clones, about 71% of them seen only once. A remark on this clone: The antigen is not known.

During colonoscopy, one to two rectal pinch biopsies were collected. General study findings and limits: Blood samples from a couple of patients yielded substantially fewer templates and were excluded from blood-rectal overlap analysis.

Trimming cost V 0 bases and J 6 bases; bases outside gene matches: 6. The CDR3 spans 16 residues. Germline CDR1 reads LNHNV; CDR2 reads YYDKDF (reference sequence). This receptor was identified in a boy younger than 18 with severe ulcerative colitis. The sample taken for sequencing was gut tissue. V and J are TRBV15 and TRBJ2-2; 8 bases agree with TRBD2. The CDR3 DNA reads as TGTGCCACCAGCAGAGATCCGGGGGGGGTCCCCGGGGAGCTGTTTTTT. Residues: CATSRDPGGVPGELFF.